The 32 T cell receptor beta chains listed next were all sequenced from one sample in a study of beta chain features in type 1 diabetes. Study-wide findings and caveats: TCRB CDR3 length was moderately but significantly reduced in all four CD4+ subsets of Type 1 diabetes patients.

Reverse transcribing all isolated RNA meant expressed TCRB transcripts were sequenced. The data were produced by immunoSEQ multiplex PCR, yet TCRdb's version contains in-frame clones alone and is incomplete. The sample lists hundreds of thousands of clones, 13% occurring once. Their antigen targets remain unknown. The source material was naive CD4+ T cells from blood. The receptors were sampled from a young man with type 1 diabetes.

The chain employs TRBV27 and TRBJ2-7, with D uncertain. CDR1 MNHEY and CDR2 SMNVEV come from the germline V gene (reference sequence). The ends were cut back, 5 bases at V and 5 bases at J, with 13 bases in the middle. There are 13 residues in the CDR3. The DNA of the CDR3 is TGTGCCAGCAGTCCCCGGGTTGTAGACGAGCAGTACTTC. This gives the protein CASSPRVVDEQYF.

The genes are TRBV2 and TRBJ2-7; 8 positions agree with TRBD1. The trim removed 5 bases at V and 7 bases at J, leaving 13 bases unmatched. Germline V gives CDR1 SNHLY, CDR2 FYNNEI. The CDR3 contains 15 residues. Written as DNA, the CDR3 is TGTGCCAGCAGTTCTGTACAGGGGGGTATTTTGGAGCAGTACTTC. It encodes CASSSVQGGILEQYF.

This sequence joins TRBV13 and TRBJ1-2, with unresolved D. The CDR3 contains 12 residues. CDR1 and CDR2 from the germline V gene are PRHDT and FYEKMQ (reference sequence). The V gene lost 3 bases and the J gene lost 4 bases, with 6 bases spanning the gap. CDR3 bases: TGTGCCAGCAGCTTCCAGCTCTATGGCTACACCTTC. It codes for CASSFQLYGYTF.

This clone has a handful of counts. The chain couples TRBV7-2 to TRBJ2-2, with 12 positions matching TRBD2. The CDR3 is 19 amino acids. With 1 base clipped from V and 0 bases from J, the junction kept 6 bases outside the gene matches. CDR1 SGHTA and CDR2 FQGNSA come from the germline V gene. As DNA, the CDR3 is TGTGCCAGCAGCTTAGGAAGACGGACTAGCGGGACGAACACCGGGGAGCTGTTTTTT. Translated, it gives CASSLGRRTSGTNTGELFF.

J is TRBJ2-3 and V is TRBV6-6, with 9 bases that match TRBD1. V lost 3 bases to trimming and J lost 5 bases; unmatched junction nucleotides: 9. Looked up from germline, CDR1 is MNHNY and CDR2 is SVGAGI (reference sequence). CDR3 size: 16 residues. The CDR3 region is CASSYWGTGQQDTQYF. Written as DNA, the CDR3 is TGTGCCAGCAGTTATTGGGGGACAGGGCAACAAGATACGCAGTATTTT.

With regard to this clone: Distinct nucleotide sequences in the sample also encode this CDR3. CDR3 sequence: CASSYRGNTEAFF. The CDR3 bases are TGTGCCAGCAGTTACAGGGGGAACACTGAAGCTTTCTTT. This sequence joins TRBV6-5 and TRBJ1-1, with D possibly being TRBD1 (5 bases). Germline V gene sequence: CDR1 MNHEY, CDR2 SVGAGI. V was shortened by 2 bases and J by 1 base, with 5 bases between the two germline ends. The CDR3 spans 13 residues.

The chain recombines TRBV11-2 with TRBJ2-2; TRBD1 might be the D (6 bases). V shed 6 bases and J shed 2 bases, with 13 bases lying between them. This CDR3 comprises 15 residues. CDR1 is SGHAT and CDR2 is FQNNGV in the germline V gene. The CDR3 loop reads CASRLRDINTGELFF. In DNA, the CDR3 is TGTGCCAGCAGGTTGAGGGACATCAACACCGGGGAGCTGTTTTTT.

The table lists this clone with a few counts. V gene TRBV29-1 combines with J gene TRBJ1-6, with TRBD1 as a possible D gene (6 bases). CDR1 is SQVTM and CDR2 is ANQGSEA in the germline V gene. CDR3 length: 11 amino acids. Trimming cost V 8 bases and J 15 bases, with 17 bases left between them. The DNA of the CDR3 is TGCAGCATATGGACAGCGACAGGCCTCCACTTT. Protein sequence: CSIWTATGLHF.

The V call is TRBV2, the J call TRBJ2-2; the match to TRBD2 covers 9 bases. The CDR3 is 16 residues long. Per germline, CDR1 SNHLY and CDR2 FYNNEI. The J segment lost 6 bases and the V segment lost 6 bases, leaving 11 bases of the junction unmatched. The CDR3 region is CASRRGLAGSSGELFF. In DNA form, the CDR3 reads TGTGCCAGCAGGAGGGGGCTAGCGGGGTCCTCCGGGGAGCTGTTTTTT. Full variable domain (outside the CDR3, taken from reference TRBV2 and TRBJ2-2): EPEVTQTPSHQVTQMGQEVILRCVPISNHLYFYWYRQILGQKVEFLVSFYNNEISEKSEIFDDQFSVERPDGSNFTLKIRSTKLEDSAMYFCASRRGLAGSSGELFFGEGSRLTVL.

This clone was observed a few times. The CDR3 nucleotides are TGTGCCAGCAGTGGTCCGGACAGGGGGCTTGGTGGAAACACCATATATTTT. Residues: CASSGPDRGLGGNTIYF. The chain employs TRBV25-1 and TRBJ1-3; 11 bases are a match to TRBD1. The CDR3 is 17 residues long. The junction had 8 bases not matched to a gene; V was cut back by 4 bases and J by 3 bases. The germline V gene encodes CDR1 MGHDK and CDR2 SYGVNS.

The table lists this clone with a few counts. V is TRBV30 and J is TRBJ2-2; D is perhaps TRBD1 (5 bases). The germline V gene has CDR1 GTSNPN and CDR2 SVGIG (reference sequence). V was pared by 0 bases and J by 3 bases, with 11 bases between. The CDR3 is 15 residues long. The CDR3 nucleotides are TGTGCCTGGAGTGTAAGGGGATGGTACACCGGGGAGCTGTTTTTT. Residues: CAWSVRGWYTGELFF.

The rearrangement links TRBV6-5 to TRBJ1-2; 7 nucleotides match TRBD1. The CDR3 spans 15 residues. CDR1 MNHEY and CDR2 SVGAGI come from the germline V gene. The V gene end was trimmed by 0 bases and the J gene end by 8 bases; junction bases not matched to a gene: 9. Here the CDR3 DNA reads TGTGCCAGCAGTTACTCGGGGGCGGACAGGTGGGGCTACACCTTC. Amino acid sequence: CASSYSGADRWGYTF.

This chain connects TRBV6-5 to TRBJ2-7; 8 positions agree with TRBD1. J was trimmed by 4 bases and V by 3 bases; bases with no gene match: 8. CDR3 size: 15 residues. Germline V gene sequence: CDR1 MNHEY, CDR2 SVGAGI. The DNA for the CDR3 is TGTGCCAGCAGTTATAGACAGGGGCGAGGGTACGAGCAGTACTTC. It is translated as CASSYRQGRGYEQYF.

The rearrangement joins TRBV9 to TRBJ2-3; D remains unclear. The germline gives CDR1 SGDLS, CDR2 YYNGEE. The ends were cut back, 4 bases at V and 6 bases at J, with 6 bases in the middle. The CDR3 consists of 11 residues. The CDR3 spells CASSPQDTQYF. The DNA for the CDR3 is TGTGCCAGCAGCCCCCAGGATACGCAGTATTTT.

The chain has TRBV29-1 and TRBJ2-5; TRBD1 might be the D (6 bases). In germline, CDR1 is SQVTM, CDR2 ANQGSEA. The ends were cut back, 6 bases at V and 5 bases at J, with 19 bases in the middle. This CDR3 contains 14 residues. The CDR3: CSVRELGQRETQYF. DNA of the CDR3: TGCAGCGTGAGGGAGTTAGGACAGCGGGAGACCCAGTACTTC.

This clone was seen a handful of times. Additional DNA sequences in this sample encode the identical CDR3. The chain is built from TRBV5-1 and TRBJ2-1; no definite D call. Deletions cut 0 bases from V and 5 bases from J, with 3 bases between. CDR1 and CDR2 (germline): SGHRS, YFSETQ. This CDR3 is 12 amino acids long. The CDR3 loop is CASSLADNEQFF. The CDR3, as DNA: TGCGCCAGCAGCTTGGCTGACAATGAGCAGTTCTTC.

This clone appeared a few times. The DNA for the CDR3 is TGTGCCAGCAGTGAATCTGGGAACACCGGGGAGCTGTTTTTT. Amino acid sequence: CASSESGNTGELFF. The chain recombines TRBV6-5 with TRBJ2-2; no definite D call. The CDR3 contains 14 residues. Deletions cut 5 bases from V and 1 base from J, with 8 bases between. Germline loops: CDR1 MNHEY, CDR2 SVGAGI.

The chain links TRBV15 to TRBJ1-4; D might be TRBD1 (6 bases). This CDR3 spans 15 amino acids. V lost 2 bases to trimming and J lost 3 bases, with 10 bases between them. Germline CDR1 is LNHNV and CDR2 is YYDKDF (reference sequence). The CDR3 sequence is CATSRNRAANEKLFF. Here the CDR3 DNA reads TGTGCCACCAGCAGAAACAGGGCCGCTAATGAAAAACTGTTTTTT.

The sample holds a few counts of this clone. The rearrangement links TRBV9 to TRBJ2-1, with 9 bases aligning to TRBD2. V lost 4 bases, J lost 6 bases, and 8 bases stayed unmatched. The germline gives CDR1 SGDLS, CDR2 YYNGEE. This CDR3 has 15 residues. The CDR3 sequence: CASSISGGTGNEQFF. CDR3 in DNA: TGTGCCAGCAGCATCAGCGGGGGGACGGGCAATGAGCAGTTCTTC. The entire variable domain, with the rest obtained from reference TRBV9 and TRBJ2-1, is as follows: DSGVTQTPKHLITATGQRVTLRCSPRSGDLSVYWYQQSLDQGLQFLIQYYNGEERAKGNILERFSAQQFPDLHSELNLSSLELGDSALYFCASSISGGTGNEQFFGPGTRLTVL.

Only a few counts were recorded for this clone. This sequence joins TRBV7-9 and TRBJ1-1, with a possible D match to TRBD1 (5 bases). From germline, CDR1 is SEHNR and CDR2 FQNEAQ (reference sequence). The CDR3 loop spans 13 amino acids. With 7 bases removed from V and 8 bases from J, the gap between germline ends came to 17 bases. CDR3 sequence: CASTPSYGGEAFF. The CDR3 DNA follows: TGTGCCAGCACCCCCTCGTACGGGGGAGAAGCTTTCTTT.

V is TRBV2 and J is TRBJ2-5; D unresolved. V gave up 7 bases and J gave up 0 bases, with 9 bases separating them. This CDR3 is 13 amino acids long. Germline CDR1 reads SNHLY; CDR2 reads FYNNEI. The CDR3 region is CASTWNNQETQYF. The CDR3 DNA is TGTGCCAGCACCTGGAACAACCAAGAGACCCAGTACTTC.

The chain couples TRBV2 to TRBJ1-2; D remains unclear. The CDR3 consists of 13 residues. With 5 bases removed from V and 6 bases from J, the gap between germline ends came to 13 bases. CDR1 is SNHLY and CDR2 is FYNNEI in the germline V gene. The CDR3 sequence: CASSPSGRHGYTF. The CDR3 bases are TGTGCCAGCAGTCCTTCCGGCAGGCATGGCTACACCTTC.

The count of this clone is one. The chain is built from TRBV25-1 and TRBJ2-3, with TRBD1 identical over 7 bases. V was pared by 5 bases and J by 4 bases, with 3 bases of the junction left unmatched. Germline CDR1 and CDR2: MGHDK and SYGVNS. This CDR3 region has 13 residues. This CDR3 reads CASSRQGSDTQYF. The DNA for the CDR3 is TGTGCCAGCAGTCGACAGGGTTCAGATACGCAGTATTTT. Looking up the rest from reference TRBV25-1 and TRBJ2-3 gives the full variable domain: EADIYQTPRYLVIGTGKKITLECSQTMGHDKMYWYQQDPGMELHLIHYSYGVNSTEKGDLSSESTVSRIRTEHFPLTLESARPSHTSQYLCASSRQGSDTQYFGPGTRLTVL.

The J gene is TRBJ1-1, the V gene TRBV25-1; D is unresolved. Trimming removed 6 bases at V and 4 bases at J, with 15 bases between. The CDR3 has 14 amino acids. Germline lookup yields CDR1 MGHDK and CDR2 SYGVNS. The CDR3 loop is CASRAVTEVTEAFF. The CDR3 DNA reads TGTGCCAGCAGAGCGGTGACGGAAGTCACTGAAGCTTTCTTT. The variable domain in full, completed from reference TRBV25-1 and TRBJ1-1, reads EADIYQTPRYLVIGTGKKITLECSQTMGHDKMYWYQQDPGMELHLIHYSYGVNSTEKGDLSSESTVSRIRTEHFPLTLESARPSHTSQYLCASRAVTEVTEAFFGQGTRLTVV.

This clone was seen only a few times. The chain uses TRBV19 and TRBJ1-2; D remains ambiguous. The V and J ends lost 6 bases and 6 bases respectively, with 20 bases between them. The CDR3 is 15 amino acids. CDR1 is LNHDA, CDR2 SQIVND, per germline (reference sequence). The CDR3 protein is CASSQYSGTVDGYTF. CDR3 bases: TGTGCCAGTAGCCAATACTCGGGAACAGTGGATGGCTACACCTTC.

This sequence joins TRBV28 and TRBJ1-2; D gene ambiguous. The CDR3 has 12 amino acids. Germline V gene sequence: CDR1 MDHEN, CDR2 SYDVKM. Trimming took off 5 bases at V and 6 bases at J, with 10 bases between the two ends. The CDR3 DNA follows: TGTGCCAGCAGTCCCCCCGGGAATGGCTACACCTTC. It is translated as CASSPPGNGYTF.

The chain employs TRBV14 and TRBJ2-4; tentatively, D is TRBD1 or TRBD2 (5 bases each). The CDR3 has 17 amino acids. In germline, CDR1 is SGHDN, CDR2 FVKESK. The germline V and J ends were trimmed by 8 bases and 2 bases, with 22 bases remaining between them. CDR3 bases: TGTGCCAGCCTTCGGTGGGCGCAGGGAGAGTCCAAAAACATTCAGTACTTC. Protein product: CASLRWAQGESKNIQYF. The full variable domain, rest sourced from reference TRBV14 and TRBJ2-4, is EAGVTQFPSHSVIEKGQTVTLRCDPISGHDNLYWYRRVMGKEIKFLLHFVKESKQDESGMPNNRFLAERTGGTYSTLKVQPAELEDSGVYFCASLRWAQGESKNIQYFGAGTRLSVL.

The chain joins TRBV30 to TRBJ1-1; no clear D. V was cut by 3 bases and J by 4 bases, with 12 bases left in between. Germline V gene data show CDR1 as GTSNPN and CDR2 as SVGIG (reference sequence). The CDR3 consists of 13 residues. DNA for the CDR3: TGTGCCTGGAGCAAGGCCCTGCTCACTGAAGCTTTCTTT. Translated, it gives CAWSKALLTEAFF.

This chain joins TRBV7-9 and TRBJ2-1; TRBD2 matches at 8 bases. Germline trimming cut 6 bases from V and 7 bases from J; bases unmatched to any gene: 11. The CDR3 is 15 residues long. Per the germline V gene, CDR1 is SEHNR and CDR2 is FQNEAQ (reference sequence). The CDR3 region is CASSARGGALNEQFF. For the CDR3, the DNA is TGTGCCAGCAGTGCCCGGGGGGGCGCTTTGAATGAGCAGTTCTTC. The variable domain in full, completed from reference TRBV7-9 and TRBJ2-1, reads DTGVSQNPRHKITKRGQNVTFRCDPISEHNRLYWYRQTLGQGPEFLTYFQNEAQLEKSRLLSDRFSAERPKGSFSTLEIQRTEQGDSAMYLCASSARGGALNEQFFGPGTRLTVL.

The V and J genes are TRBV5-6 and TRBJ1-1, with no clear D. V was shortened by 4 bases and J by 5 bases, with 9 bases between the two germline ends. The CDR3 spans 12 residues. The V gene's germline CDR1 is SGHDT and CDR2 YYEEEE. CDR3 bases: TGTGCCAGCAGCCTCTATGAAACTGAAGCTTTCTTT. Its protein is CASSLYETEAFF. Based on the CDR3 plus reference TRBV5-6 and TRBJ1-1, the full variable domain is DAGVTQSPTHLIKTRGQQVTLRCSPKSGHDTVSWYQQALGQGPQFIFQYYEEEERQRGNFPDRFSGHQFPNYSSELNVNALLLGDSALYLCASSLYETEAFFGQGTRLTVV.

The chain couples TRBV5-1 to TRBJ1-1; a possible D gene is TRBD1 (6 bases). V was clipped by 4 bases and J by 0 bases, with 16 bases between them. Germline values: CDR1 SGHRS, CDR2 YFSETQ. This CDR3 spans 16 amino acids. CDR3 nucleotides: TGCGCCAGCAGCAGCCCACAGGGATCGGTGAACACTGAAGCTTTCTTT. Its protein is CASSSPQGSVNTEAFF. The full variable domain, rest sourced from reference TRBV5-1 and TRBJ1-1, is KAGVTQTPRYLIKTRGQQVTLSCSPISGHRSVSWYQQTPGQGLQFLFEYFSETQRNKGNFPGRFSGRQFSNSRSEMNVSTLELGDSALYLCASSSPQGSVNTEAFFGQGTRLTVV.

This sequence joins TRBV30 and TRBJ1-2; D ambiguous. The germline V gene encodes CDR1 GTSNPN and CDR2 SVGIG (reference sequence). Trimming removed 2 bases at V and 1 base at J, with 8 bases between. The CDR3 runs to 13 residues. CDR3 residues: CAWSLTRNYGYTF. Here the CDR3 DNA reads TGTGCCTGGAGTTTAACCCGTAACTATGGCTACACCTTC.